Below are 30 T cell receptor beta chains sequenced from a single sample in a study of beta chain features in type 1 diabetes. The study's findings and limits: Moderate but significant shortening of TCRB CDR3s was recorded in all four CD4+ subsets from Type 1 diabetes patients.

Antigens of these TCRs are unknown. Expressed TCRB transcripts were sequenced because the entire RNA isolate underwent reverse transcription. Data came from immunoSEQ multiplex PCR; TCRdb stores just in-frame clones and leaves some out. Of roughly 250,000 clones listed, over 20% are singletons. The sequencing sample was made of naive CD4+ T cells from blood. These receptors were taken from a woman aged 35 to 49 with type 1 diabetes.

This chain joins TRBV5-1 and TRBJ2-7; D may be TRBD2 (6 bases). This CDR3 contains 16 residues. Germline values: CDR1 SGHRS, CDR2 YFSETQ. V dropped 1 base and J dropped 4 bases, with 18 bases sitting between them. The CDR3 loop reads CASSLQSTGGIYEQYF. CDR3 in DNA: TGCGCCAGCAGCTTGCAATCTACAGGCGGGATTTACGAGCAGTACTTC.

This clone occurred a few times. J is TRBJ2-2 and V is TRBV9; 11 bases are shared with TRBD2. The length of the CDR3 is 18 residues. V dropped 8 bases and J dropped 1; count of bases not matched to a gene: 13. Per the germline V gene, CDR1 is SGDLS and CDR2 is YYNGEE. The CDR3: CASDRGLAGGRNTGELFF. DNA for the CDR3: TGTGCCAGTGACCGTGGGCTAGCGGGGGGCCGGAACACCGGGGAGCTGTTTTTT.

This clone appeared a few times. V usage is TRBV7-2 and J usage is TRBJ1-2, with D unclear. This CDR3 comprises 14 residues. V lost 5 bases and J lost 2, with 12 bases in between. Germline CDR1 and CDR2: SGHTA and FQGNSA. For the CDR3, the DNA is TGTGCCAGCAGCCTGCGGCAGCCCAACTATGGCTACACCTTC. Amino acids: CASSLRQPNYGYTF. Looking up the rest from reference TRBV7-2 and TRBJ1-2 gives the full variable domain: GAGVSQSPSNKVTEKGKDVELRCDPISGHTALYWYRQSLGQGLEFLIYFQGNSAPDKSGLPSDRFSAERTGGSVSTLTIQRTQQEDSAVYLCASSLRQPNYGYTFGSGTRLTVV.

This clone appeared a few times. The chain is built from TRBV9 and TRBJ1-1; 9 bases are shared with TRBD1. The CDR3 has 16 amino acids. The germline V gene encodes CDR1 SGDLS and CDR2 YYNGEE. V trimming: 4 bases; J trimming: 1 base; junction bases outside the gene matches: 8. The DNA for the CDR3 is TGTGCCAGCAGCCTTCTACCGGGACAGGGGAACACTGAAGCTTTCTTT. The encoded protein is CASSLLPGQGNTEAFF.

This clone appeared a few times. Other DNA sequences in this specimen translate into the identical CDR3. The genes are TRBV5-4 and TRBJ1-2; 8 bases map to TRBD1. CDR3 length: 13 residues. The germline V gene encodes CDR1 SGHNT and CDR2 YYREEE (reference sequence). V shed 4 bases and J 3 bases; nucleotides not matched to a gene: 2. For the CDR3, the DNA is TGTGCCAGCAGCCTACAGGGGGACTATGGCTACACCTTC. Its translation: CASSLQGDYGYTF.

The CDR3 protein is CAWSTLDRMNTEAFF. DNA for the CDR3: TGTGCCTGGAGTACACTCGACAGGATGAACACTGAAGCTTTCTTT. The rearrangement links TRBV30 to TRBJ1-1; a weak D match, TRBD1 (6 bases). The CDR3 length is 15 residues. Germline V CDR1 and CDR2: GTSNPN, SVGIG (reference sequence). V lost 2 bases to trimming and J lost 0 bases, with 13 bases between them. The entire variable domain, with the rest obtained from reference TRBV30 and TRBJ1-1, is as follows: SQTIHQWPATLVQPVGSPLSLECTVEGTSNPNLYWYRQAAGRGLQLLFYSVGIGQISSEVPQNLSASRPQDRQFILSSKKLLLSDSGFYLCAWSTLDRMNTEAFFGQGTRLTVV.

This clone was found a few times. The chain recombines TRBV4-1 with TRBJ1-1; possibly TRBD1 for D (6 bases). The germline gives CDR1 MGHRA, CDR2 YSYEKL. This CDR3 comprises 17 residues. V lost 4 bases to trimming and J lost 2 bases, with 20 bases between them. CDR3 sequence reads: CASSLEDQGIGNTEAFF. CDR3 DNA: TGCGCCAGCAGCCTAGAGGACCAGGGGATAGGAAACACTGAAGCTTTCTTT.

V is TRBV19 and J is TRBJ2-2; D perhaps matches TRBD2 (6 bases). The germline CDR1 and CDR2 sequences are LNHDA and SQIVND (reference sequence). V was cut by 3 bases and J by 1 base, with 6 bases left in between. The CDR3 contains 14 residues. CDR3 protein: CASSMGGNTGELFF. The CDR3 bases are TGTGCCAGTAGTATGGGAGGGAACACCGGGGAGCTGTTTTTT.

This clone was observed a handful of times. V usage is TRBV9 and J usage is TRBJ2-3; 10 bases are shared with TRBD2. The ends lost 4 bases at V and 1 base at J; junction bases unmatched: 3. There are 15 residues in the CDR3. Germline lookup yields CDR1 SGDLS and CDR2 YYNGEE. The CDR3 region has the DNA TGTGCCAGCAGCCCCGGGACTAGCGGCACAGATACGCAGTATTTT. Translation: CASSPGTSGTDTQYF.

Of note for this clone: The germline gene is not matched at one end of the junction; a read error may be the cause. The gene calls are TRBV6-1 and TRBJ2-1; TRBD2 aligns across 9 bases. Germline loops: CDR1 MNHNS, CDR2 SASEGT. The CDR3 has 15 residues. CDR3 protein: CAISESQREENEQFF. The DNA of the CDR3 is TGTGCCATCAGTGAGTCACAGCGGGAGGAGAATGAGCAGTTCTTC.

This clone has only a few counts. V gene TRBV7-3 combines with J gene TRBJ2-1; D is undetermined. Germline CDR1 reads SGHTA; CDR2 reads FQGTGA. V was pared by 4 bases and J by 5 bases, with 6 bases between. This CDR3 is 12 amino acids long. DNA for the CDR3: TGTGCCAGCAGCTCCCCGGACAATGAGCAGTTCTTC. Its translation is CASSSPDNEQFF.

The chain couples TRBV4-3 to TRBJ1-1; D gene ambiguous. Trimming shortened V by 2 bases and J by 1 base, and 17 bases separated the two germline ends. In germline, CDR1 is LGHNA, CDR2 YSLEER. The CDR3 loop spans 17 amino acids. The CDR3 is CASSQLGSLRWNTEAFF. The CDR3 bases are TGCGCCAGCAGCCAACTGGGCAGCCTCCGATGGAACACTGAAGCTTTCTTT.

The chain uses TRBV27 and TRBJ2-1; D may be TRBD1 (6 bases). V lost 2 bases and J 6 bases, leaving 11 bases between the germline ends. This CDR3 is 14 amino acids long. From germline, CDR1 is MNHEY and CDR2 SMNVEV (reference sequence). This CDR3 is CASSLNAGANEQFF. Written as DNA, the CDR3 is TGTGCCAGCAGTTTAAATGCAGGGGCCAATGAGCAGTTCTTC.

The chain is built from TRBV30 and TRBJ2-1, with 9 bases fitting TRBD2. The CDR3 spans 14 residues. In germline, CDR1 is GTSNPN, CDR2 SVGIG (reference sequence). Unmatched junction bases numbered 10, after V lost 5 bases and J lost 8 bases. As DNA, the CDR3 is TGTGCCTGGGTAGCGGGAGAGGGGTCCGATGAGCAGTTCTTC. It translates to CAWVAGEGSDEQFF.

The CDR3 reads CASCPGERTGYTF. The CDR3 DNA reads TGTGCCAGCTGTCCCGGAGAGCGTACAGGCTACACCTTC. The chain couples TRBV6-5 to TRBJ1-2; D is ambiguous. Germline loops: CDR1 MNHEY, CDR2 SVGAGI. V lost 8 bases, J lost 8 bases, and 18 bases lay in between. The CDR3 totals 13 residues.

The CDR3 DNA reads as TGCGCCAGCAGCCTGGGACAGAGCGACACCGGGGAGCTGTTTTTT. Protein sequence: CASSLGQSDTGELFF. The chain is built from TRBV5-1 and TRBJ2-2; 7 nucleotides agree with TRBD1. The J segment lost 3 bases and the V segment lost 4 bases, leaving 6 bases of the junction unmatched. In germline, CDR1 is SGHRS, CDR2 YFSETQ. The CDR3 extends over 15 amino acids.

This clone has only a few counts. At the DNA level, this CDR3 is encoded by other sequences in the same sample as well. This rearrangement joins TRBV7-9 to TRBJ1-1; D is perhaps TRBD1 (5 bases). Trimming took 3 bases from V and 1 from J, leaving 6 bases between them. This CDR3 is 13 amino acids long. Per the germline V gene, CDR1 is SEHNR and CDR2 is FQNEAQ (reference sequence). The CDR3 sequence: CASSLTANTEAFF. CDR3 DNA: TGTGCCAGCAGCTTGACAGCGAACACTGAAGCTTTCTTT.

This clone was counted a few times. The chain employs TRBV7-9 and TRBJ2-1; 10 bases fit TRBD2. CDR3 size: 19 residues. Germline V CDR1 and CDR2: SEHNR, FQNEAQ (reference sequence). V dropped 5 bases and J dropped 0; count of bases not matched to a gene: 13. The CDR3 sequence: CASSHWGASGGSSYNEQFF. The CDR3 nucleotides read TGTGCCAGCAGCCACTGGGGAGCTAGCGGGGGCAGCTCCTACAATGAGCAGTTCTTC.

This clone was counted a few times. The chain uses TRBV30 and TRBJ1-5; D is ambiguous. Per the germline V gene, CDR1 is GTSNPN and CDR2 is SVGIG (reference sequence). This CDR3 contains 13 residues. The V gene lost 1 base and the J gene lost 7 bases, with 11 bases spanning the gap. The CDR3 DNA follows: TGTGCCTGGAGTGGGGCACAGACCCAGCCCCAGCATTTT. Amino acids: CAWSGAQTQPQHF.

The chain carries TRBV4-2 and TRBJ2-2; unclear D gene. The CDR3 extends over 15 amino acids. Germline V lookup: CDR1 LGHNA, CDR2 YNFKEQ. Trimming left V 0 bases short and J 1 base short, with 6 bases between. In nucleotides, the CDR3 is TGTGCCAGCAGCCAAGAGGTCGGGAACACCGGGGAGCTGTTTTTT. Amino acid sequence: CASSQEVGNTGELFF.

There are a few counts of this clone. This rearrangement joins TRBV9 to TRBJ1-2; tentative D call: TRBD1 (5 bases). Trimming left V 4 bases short and J 2 bases short, with 15 bases between. CDR3 length: 15 amino acids. Germline CDR1 SGDLS, CDR2 YYNGEE. CDR3 coding DNA: TGTGCCAGCAGCCCGCAAGCGGGGGAGAACTATGGCTACACCTTC. Translating it yields CASSPQAGENYGYTF.

This clone has a handful of counts. V is TRBV5-5 and J is TRBJ1-2; unclear D gene. In germline, CDR1 is SGHKS, CDR2 YYEKEE (reference sequence). Trimming pared 2 bases from V and 4 bases from J, leaving 6 bases between. This CDR3 is 12 amino acids long. CDR3 coding DNA: TGTGCCAGCAGCTTCTCAGGCTATGGCTACACCTTC. Amino acid sequence: CASSFSGYGYTF.

This clone was picked up a small number of times. J is TRBJ1-6 and V is TRBV9, with 8 bases lining up with TRBD1. The CDR3 has 14 residues. The germline V gene has CDR1 SGDLS and CDR2 YYNGEE. V was pared by 4 bases and J by 6 bases, with 3 bases of the junction left unmatched. As DNA, the CDR3 is TGTGCCAGCAGCTTGGGACAGGCTAATTCACCCCTCCACTTT. This encodes CASSLGQANSPLHF.

As to this clone: Other DNA variants within this sample encode the same CDR3. This chain connects TRBV2 to TRBJ2-2, with a weak D call TRBD2 (6 bases). Germline loops: CDR1 SNHLY, CDR2 FYNNEI. Trimming removed 3 bases from V and 6 bases from J, with 8 bases in between. The CDR3 sequence is 13 residues long. The CDR3 DNA reads TGTGCCAGCAGTGAGTGGAGGGCCGGGGAGCTGTTTTTT. Protein: CASSEWRAGELFF.

This chain connects TRBV30 to TRBJ1-1; TRBD1 aligns across 9 bases. Germline-derived CDR1 and CDR2 are GTSNPN and SVGIG (reference sequence). The CDR3 consists of 12 residues. CDR3 amino acids: CARDRVNTEAFF. The CDR3 DNA follows: TGTGCTCGGGACAGGGTGAACACTGAAGCTTTCTTT. The whole variable domain, remainder taken from reference TRBV30 and TRBJ1-1, is SQTIHQWPATLVQPVGSPLSLECTVEGTSNPNLYWYRQAAGRGLQLLFYSVGIGQISSEVPQNLSASRPQDRQFILSSKKLLLSDSGFYLCARDRVNTEAFFGQGTRLTVV.

The chain is built from TRBV2 and TRBJ1-1, with no clear D. This CDR3 is 15 amino acids long. Trimming removed 1 base at V and 1 base at J, with 10 bases between. Per the germline V gene, CDR1 is SNHLY and CDR2 is FYNNEI. CDR3 sequence (DNA): TGTGCCAGCAGTGAAGACGGGGTTGCGAACACTGAAGCTTTCTTT. This translates into CASSEDGVANTEAFF.

This clone came up a few times. The V call is TRBV28, the J call TRBJ1-1; D is unclear. This CDR3 is 13 amino acids long. CDR1 MDHEN and CDR2 SYDVKM come from the germline V gene. Trimming took off 10 bases at V and 4 bases at J, with 16 bases between the two ends. The CDR3 region is CATRLLRGTEAFF. The CDR3 DNA follows: TGTGCCACTAGACTCCTTCGGGGCACTGAAGCTTTCTTT.

There are a few counts of this clone. The rearrangement joins TRBV4-2 to TRBJ2-7; D is possibly TRBD1 (5 bases). The CDR3 contains 14 residues. The germline CDR1 and CDR2 sequences are LGHNA and YNFKEQ. V was trimmed by 6 bases and J by 8 bases, leaving 20 bases between them. The CDR3 protein is CASRADGQGSQQYF. Written as DNA, the CDR3 is TGTGCCAGCAGGGCCGATGGACAAGGAAGCCAGCAGTACTTC.

This clone was found a few times. The chain recombines TRBV7-3 with TRBJ2-1; 8 nucleotides agree with TRBD1. CDR1 SGHTA and CDR2 FQGTGA come from the germline V gene. V gave up 5 bases and J gave up 10 bases; unmatched junction bases: 10. CDR3 length: 14 amino acids. The DNA for the CDR3 is TGTGCCAGCAGCCAGGGGGCAGGTTCCGAAGAGCAGTTCTTC. Translated, it gives CASSQGAGSEEQFF.

The table lists this clone with a few counts. V and J are TRBV4-1 and TRBJ1-4; TRBD1 is a possible D gene (5 bases). The CDR3 covers 15 residues. Germline CDR1 MGHRA, CDR2 YSYEKL. V lost 1 base, J lost 4 bases, and 10 bases lay in between. The CDR3 spells CASSQGWRGNEKLFF. The CDR3 DNA is TGCGCCAGCAGCCAAGGTTGGAGGGGTAATGAAAAACTGTTTTTT.